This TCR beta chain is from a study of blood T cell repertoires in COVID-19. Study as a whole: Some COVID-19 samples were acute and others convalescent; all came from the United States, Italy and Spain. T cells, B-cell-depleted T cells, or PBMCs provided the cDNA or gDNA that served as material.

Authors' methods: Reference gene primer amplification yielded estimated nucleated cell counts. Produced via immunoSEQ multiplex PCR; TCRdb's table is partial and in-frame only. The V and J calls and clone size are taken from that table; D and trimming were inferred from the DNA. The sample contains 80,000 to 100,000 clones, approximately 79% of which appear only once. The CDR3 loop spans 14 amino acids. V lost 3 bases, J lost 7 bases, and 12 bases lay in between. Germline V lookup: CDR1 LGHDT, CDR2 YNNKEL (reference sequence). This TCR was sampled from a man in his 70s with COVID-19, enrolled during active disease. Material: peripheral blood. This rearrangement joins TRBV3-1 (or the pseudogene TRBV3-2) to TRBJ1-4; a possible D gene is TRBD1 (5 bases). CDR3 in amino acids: CASSQRQGGEKLFF. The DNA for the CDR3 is TGTGCCAGCAGCCAGAGGCAGGGAGGTGAAAAACTGTTTTTT.